These T cell receptor beta chains were read from a single sample in a study of blood T cells in healthy people across ages. TCRdb analysed the 5' RACE reads with MiXCR anew, one entry per CDR3 protein. The sample shows 1.5 million to 2 million distinct CDR3 sequences, about 50% of them seen only once. Sample: blood. These receptors were obtained from a woman aged 40 to 49 in good health. The CDR3 runs from the conserved cysteine through the conserved F or W. A D gene is named only where the DNA matches it firmly. Size is omitted from some rows. Given values are once, few, many or a class for expanded clones.

v_call	j_call	clone_size	d_call	cdr3_aa	cdr3_nt
TRBV12-3/TRBV12-4	TRBJ2-2	.	.	CASSLGGGLSGELFF	TGCGCCAGCAGCCTAGGGGGGGGACTTTCCGGGGAGCTGTTTTTT
TRBV7-2	TRBJ1-6	few	TRBD1	CASSLDRGDNSPLHF	TGTGCCAGCAGCTTGGACAGGGGGGATAATTCACCCCTCCACTTT
TRBV2	TRBJ2-1	.	.	CASSESPTLSYNEQFF	TGTGCCAGCAGTGAATCCCCTACCCTCTCCTACAATGAGCAGTTCTTC
TRBV5-1	TRBJ2-7	few	.	CASSSPWGQGSYNSYEQYF	TGCGCCAGCAGCTCGCCTTGGGGGCAGGGGTCGTATAACTCCTACGAGCAGTACTTC
TRBV28	TRBJ2-5	.	TRBD1	CAGTSDRQETQYF	TGTGCCGGCACATCGGACAGGCAAGAGACCCAGTACTTC
TRBV12-5	TRBJ2-3	.	TRBD2	CASASLSGGSTDTQYF	TGTGCTAGTGCCAGCTTGAGCGGGGGAAGCACAGATACGCAGTATTTT
TRBV9	TRBJ2-3	few	TRBD2	CASSVLSGGAADTQYF	TGTGCCAGCAGCGTTTTAAGCGGGGGGGCCGCAGATACGCAGTATTTT
TRBV14	TRBJ1-4	.	.	CASSQDLVGAGEKLFF	TGTGCCAGCAGCCAAGATCTTGTGGGGGCCGGAGAAAAACTGTTTTTT
TRBV7-9	TRBJ2-1	.	.	CASSPAQGPGGNEQFF	TGTGCCAGCAGCCCCGCGCAAGGGCCCGGAGGCAATGAGCAGTTCTTC
TRBV12-3/TRBV12-4	TRBJ2-1	.	.	CASSPISYDEQFF	TGTGCCAGCAGCCCAATCTCCTACGATGAGCAGTTCTTC
TRBV2	TRBJ1-5	.	.	CASKSGENQPQHF	TGTGCCAGCAAAAGTGGCGAGAATCAGCCCCAGCATTTT
TRBV13	TRBJ2-7	.	.	CASSPASAHAHYEQYF	TGTGCCAGCAGCCCCGCTAGCGCCCATGCCCATTACGAGCAGTACTTC
TRBV20-1	TRBJ2-1	.	.	CSATIPTGVDEQFF	TGCAGTGCTACTATACCGACAGGAGTCGATGAGCAGTTCTTC
TRBV14	TRBJ2-7	.	TRBD1	CASSQELRQGRWYEQYF	TGTGCCAGCAGCCAAGAGCTGAGACAGGGGCGGTGGTACGAGCAGTACTTC
TRBV9	TRBJ1-2	few	.	CASSVVEYSNYGYTF	TGTGCCAGCAGCGTAGTCGAGTATTCTAACTATGGCTACACCTTC
TRBV2	TRBJ2-1	.	TRBD2	CASRGFASGANNEQFF	TGTGCCAGCAGGGGCTTTGCTAGCGGGGCTAACAATGAGCAGTTCTTC
TRBV6-2/TRBV6-3	TRBJ2-1	.	TRBD1	CASTPRTGYNEQFF	TGTGCCAGCACCCCGAGGACAGGGTACAATGAGCAGTTCTTC
TRBV20-1	TRBJ2-1	.	TRBD2	CSAHGLADYNEQFF	TGCAGTGCTCATGGACTAGCGGACTACAATGAGCAGTTCTTC
TRBV18	TRBJ2-3	.	TRBD2	CASSPQWGGGPNTQYF	TGTGCCAGCTCACCGCAATGGGGCGGGGGTCCGAATACGCAGTATTTT
TRBV27	TRBJ1-1	.	TRBD1	CASSPGRGTPTGTTEAFF	TGTGCCAGCAGCCCGGGGCGGGGCACCCCGACAGGGACCACTGAAGCTTTCTTT
TRBV6-1	TRBJ2-7	.	.	CASSEGRYGAYEQYF	TGTGCCAGCAGTGAAGGGCGTTATGGAGCCTACGAGCAGTACTTC
TRBV5-1	TRBJ2-7	few	.	CASSLAELAGEEAYEQYF	TGCGCCAGCAGCTTGGCCGAGTTGGCAGGGGAGGAGGCCTACGAGCAGTACTTC
TRBV10-3	TRBJ2-5	.	TRBD2	CAIAGLSGGARQETQYF	TGTGCCATCGCGGGGTTGAGCGGGGGGGCGAGACAAGAGACCCAGTACTTC
TRBV12-3/TRBV12-4	TRBJ2-1	.	.	CASSRTPADEQFF	TGTGCCAGCAGTCGGACCCCAGCCGATGAGCAGTTCTTC